Included here is one T cell receptor beta chain sequence, with context. Its cognate antigen is unknown. Donors were healthy HIV-negative adults without recent acute infections or vaccinations. It was into CD45RA+ naive and CD45RA-negative memory subsets that the CD4+ cells were split. The data were obtained in a study of shared clonotypes between healthy human individuals. General study findings and limits: Clonotypes shared by all four sorted-subset donors had higher generation probabilities than non-shared clonotypes.

The CDR3 length is 16 residues. Germline-derived CDR1 and CDR2 are SGHNT and YENEEA. V lost 4 bases and J 5 bases, leaving 19 bases between the germline ends. Sequenced by immunoSEQ multiplex PCR; TCRdb stores in-frame clones only, minus some. Of approximately 2.1 million clones listed, 85% to 95% were seen once; the top ten hold 0.35% to 0.5%. Input material: naive CD4+ T cells from PBMCs. Stated subset: CD45RA+ positively selected. The TCR comes from a man younger than 30 in good health. Some clones in this sample may be carry-over from other donors' samples. The V gene is TRBV11-3, the J gene TRBJ2-3, with D perhaps assigned TRBD1 or TRBD2 (5 bases each). The CDR3 is CASSSGGQGGRDTQYF. CDR3 coding DNA: TGTGCCAGCAGCTCCGGCGGGCAGGGCGGGCGAGATACGCAGTATTTT.